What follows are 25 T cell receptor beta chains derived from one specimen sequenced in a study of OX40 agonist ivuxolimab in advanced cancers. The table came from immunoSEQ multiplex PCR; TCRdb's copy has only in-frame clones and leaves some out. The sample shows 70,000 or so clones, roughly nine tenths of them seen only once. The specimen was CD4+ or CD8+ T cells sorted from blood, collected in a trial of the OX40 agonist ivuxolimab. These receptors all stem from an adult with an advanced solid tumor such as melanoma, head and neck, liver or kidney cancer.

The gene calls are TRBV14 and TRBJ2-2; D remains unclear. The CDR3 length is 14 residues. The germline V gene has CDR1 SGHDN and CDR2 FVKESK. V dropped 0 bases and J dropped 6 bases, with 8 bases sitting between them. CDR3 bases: TGTGCCAGCAGCCAAGAATACGCTTCCGGGGAGCTGTTTTTT. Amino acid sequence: CASSQEYASGELFF.

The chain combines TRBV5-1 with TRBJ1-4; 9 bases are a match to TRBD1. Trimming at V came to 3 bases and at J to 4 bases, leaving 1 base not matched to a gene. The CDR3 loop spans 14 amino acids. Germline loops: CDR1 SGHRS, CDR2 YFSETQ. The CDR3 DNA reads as TGCGCCAGCAGCTCGGGACAGGGTAATGAAAAACTGTTTTTT. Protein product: CASSSGQGNEKLFF. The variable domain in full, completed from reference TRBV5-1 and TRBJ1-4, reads KAGVTQTPRYLIKTRGQQVTLSCSPISGHRSVSWYQQTPGQGLQFLFEYFSETQRNKGNFPGRFSGRQFSNSRSEMNVSTLELGDSALYLCASSSGQGNEKLFFGSGTQLSVL.

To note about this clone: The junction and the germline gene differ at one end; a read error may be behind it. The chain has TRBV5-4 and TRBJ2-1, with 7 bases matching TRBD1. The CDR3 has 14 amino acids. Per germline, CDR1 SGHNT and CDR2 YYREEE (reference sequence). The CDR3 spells CASSEDRRYSEQFF. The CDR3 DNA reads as TGTGCCAGCAGCGAGGACAGGAGGTACAGTGAGCAGTTCTTC.

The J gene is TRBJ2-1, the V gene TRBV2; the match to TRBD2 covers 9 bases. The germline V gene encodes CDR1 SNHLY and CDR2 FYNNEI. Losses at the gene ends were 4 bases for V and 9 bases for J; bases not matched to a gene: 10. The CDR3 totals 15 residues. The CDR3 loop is CASSGPGGRAGEQFF. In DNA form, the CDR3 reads TGTGCCAGCAGTGGTCCGGGCGGGAGGGCCGGTGAGCAGTTCTTC.

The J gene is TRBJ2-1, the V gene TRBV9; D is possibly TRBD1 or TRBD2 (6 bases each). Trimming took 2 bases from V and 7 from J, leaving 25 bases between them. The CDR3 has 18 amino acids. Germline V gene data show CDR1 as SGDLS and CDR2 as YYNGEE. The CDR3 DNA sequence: TGTGCCAGCAGCGTCCGGGACAAGGGACTGCTGATAGGGAATGAGCAGTTCTTC. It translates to CASSVRDKGLLIGNEQFF. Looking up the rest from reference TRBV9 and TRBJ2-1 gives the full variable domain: DSGVTQTPKHLITATGQRVTLRCSPRSGDLSVYWYQQSLDQGLQFLIQYYNGEERAKGNILERFSAQQFPDLHSELNLSSLELGDSALYFCASSVRDKGLLIGNEQFFGPGTRLTVL.

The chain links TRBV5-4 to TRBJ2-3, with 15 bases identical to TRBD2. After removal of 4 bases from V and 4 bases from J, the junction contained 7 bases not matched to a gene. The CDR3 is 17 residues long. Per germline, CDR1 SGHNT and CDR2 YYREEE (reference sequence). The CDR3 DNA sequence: TGTGCCAGCAGCGTGGGACTAGCGGGAGGTTCTGCAGATACGCAGTATTTT. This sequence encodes CASSVGLAGGSADTQYF.

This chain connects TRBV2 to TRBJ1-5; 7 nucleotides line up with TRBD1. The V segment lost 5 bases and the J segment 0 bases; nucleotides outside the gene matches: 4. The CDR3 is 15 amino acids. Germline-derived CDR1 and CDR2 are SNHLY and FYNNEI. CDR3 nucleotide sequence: TGTGCCAGCAGTCAGGGGGTAAATAGCAATCAGCCCCAGCATTTT. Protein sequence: CASSQGVNSNQPQHF.

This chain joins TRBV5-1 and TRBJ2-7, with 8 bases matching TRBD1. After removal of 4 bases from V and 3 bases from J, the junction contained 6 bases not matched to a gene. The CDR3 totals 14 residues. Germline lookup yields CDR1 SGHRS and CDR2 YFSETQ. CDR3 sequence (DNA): TGCGCCAGCAGCCAGGACAGGGCTAACTACGAGCAGTACTTC. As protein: CASSQDRANYEQYF.

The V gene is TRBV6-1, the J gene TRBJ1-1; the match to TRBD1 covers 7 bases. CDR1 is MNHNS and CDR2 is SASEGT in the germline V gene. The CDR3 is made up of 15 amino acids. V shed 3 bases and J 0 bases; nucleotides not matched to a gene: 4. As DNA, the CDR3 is TGTGCCAGCAGTGAGATAGGGACAGTGAACACTGAAGCTTTCTTT. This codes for CASSEIGTVNTEAFF.

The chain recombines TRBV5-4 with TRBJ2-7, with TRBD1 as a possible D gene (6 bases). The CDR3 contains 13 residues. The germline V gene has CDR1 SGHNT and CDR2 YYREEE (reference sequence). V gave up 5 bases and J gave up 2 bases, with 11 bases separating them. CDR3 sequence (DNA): TGTGCCAGCAGTTGGGACACCACCTACGAGCAGTACTTC. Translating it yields CASSWDTTYEQYF.

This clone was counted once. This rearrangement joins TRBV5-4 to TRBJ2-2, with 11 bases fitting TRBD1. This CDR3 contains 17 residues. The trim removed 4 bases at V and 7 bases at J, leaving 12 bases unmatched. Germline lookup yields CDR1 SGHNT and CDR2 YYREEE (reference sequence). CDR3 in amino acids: CASSPSGTGGGIGELFF. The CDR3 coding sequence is TGTGCCAGCAGCCCTTCTGGGACAGGGGGTGGTATCGGGGAGCTGTTTTTT. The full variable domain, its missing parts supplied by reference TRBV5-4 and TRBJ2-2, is ETGVTQSPTHLIKTRGQQVTLRCSSQSGHNTVSWYQQALGQGPQFIFQYYREEENGRGNFPPRFSGLQFPNYSSELNVNALELDDSALYLCASSPSGTGGGIGELFFGEGSRLTVL.

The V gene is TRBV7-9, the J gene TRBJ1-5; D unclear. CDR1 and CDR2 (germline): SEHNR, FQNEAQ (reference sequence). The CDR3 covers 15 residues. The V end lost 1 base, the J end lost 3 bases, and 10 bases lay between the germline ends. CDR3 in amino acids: CASSLGSGNNQPQHF. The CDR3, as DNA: TGTGCCAGCAGCTTAGGATCAGGTAACAATCAGCCCCAGCATTTT. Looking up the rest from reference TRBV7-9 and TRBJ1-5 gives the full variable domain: DTGVSQNPRHKITKRGQNVTFRCDPISEHNRLYWYRQTLGQGPEFLTYFQNEAQLEKSRLLSDRFSAERPKGSFSTLEIQRTEQGDSAMYLCASSLGSGNNQPQHFGDGTRLSIL.

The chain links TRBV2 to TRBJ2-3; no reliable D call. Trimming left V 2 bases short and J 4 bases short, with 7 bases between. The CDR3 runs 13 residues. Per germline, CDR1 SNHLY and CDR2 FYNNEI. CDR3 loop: CASSELVSDTQYF. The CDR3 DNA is TGTGCCAGCAGTGAACTAGTTTCAGATACGCAGTATTTT.

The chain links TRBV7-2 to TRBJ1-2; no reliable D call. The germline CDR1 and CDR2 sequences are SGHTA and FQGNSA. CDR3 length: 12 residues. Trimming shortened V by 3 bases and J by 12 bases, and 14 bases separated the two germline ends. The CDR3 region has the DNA TGTGCCAGCAGCTTTGAGGGAGCCGGCCACACCTTC. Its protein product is CASSFEGAGHTF.

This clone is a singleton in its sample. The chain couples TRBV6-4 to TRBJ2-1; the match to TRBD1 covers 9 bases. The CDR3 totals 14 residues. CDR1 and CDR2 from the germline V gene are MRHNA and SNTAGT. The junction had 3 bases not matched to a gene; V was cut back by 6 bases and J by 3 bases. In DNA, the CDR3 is TGTGCCAGCAGAAGGGACAGGGACTACAATGAGCAGTTCTTC. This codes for CASRRDRDYNEQFF.

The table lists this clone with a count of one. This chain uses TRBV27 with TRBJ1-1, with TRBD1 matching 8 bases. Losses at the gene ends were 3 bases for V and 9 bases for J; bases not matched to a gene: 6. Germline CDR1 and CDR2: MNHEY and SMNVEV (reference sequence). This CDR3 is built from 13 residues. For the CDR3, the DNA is TGTGCCAGCAGTTTTAGTCAGGGGGCTAAAGCTTTCTTT. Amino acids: CASSFSQGAKAFF.

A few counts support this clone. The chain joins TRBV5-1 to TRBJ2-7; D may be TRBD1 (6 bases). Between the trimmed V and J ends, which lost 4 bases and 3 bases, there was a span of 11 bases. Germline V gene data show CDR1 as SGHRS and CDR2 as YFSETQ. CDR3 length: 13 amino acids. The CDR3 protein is CASSLTGNYEQYF. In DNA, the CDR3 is TGCGCCAGCAGCCTTACAGGGAACTACGAGCAGTACTTC.

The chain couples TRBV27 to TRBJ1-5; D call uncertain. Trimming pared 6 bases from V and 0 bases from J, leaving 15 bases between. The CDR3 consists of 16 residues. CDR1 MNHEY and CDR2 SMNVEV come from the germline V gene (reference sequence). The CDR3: CASSSDGTYSNQPQHF. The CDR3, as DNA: TGTGCCAGCAGCTCGGACGGAACATATAGCAATCAGCCCCAGCATTTT.

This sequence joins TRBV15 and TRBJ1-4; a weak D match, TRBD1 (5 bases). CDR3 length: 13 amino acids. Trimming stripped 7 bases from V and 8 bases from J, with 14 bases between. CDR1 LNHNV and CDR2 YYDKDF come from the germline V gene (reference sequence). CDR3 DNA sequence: TGTGCCACCAAGGGGTCAGCACGGGAAAAACTGTTTTTT. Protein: CATKGSAREKLFF.

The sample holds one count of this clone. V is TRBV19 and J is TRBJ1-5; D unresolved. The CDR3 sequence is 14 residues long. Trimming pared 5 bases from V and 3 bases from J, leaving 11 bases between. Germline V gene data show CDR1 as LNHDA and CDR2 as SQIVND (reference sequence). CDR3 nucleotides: TGTGCCAGTAGTGCCGGGAGGGACAATCAGCCCCAGCATTTT. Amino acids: CASSAGRDNQPQHF.

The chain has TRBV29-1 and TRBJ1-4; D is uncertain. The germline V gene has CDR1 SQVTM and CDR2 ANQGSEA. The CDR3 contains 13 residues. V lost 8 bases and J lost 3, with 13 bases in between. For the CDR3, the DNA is TGCAGCTGTTATGGATCCGCTAATGAAAAACTGTTTTTT. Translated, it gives CSCYGSANEKLFF. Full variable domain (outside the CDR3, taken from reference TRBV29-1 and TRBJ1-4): SAVISQKPSRDICQRGTSLTIQCQVDSQVTMMFWYRQQPGQSLTLIATANQGSEATYESGFVIDKFPISRPNLTFSTLTVSNMSPEDSSIYLCSCYGSANEKLFFGSGTQLSVL.

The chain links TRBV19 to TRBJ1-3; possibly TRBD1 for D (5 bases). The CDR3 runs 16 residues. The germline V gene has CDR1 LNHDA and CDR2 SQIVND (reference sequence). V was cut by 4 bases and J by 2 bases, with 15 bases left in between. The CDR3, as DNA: TGTGCCAGTAGTACTCTACCGGGGGGAACTGGAAACACCATATATTTT. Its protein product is CASSTLPGGTGNTIYF. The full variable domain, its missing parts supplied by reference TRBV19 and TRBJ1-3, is DGGITQSPKYLFRKEGQNVTLSCEQNLNHDAMYWYRQDPGQGLRLIYYSQIVNDFQKGDIAEGYSVSREKKESFPLTVTSAQKNPTAFYLCASSTLPGGTGNTIYFGEGSWLTVV.

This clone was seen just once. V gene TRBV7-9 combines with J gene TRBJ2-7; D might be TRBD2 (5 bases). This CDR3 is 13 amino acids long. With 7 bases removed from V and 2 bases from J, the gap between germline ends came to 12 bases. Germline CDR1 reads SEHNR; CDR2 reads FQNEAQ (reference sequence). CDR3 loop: CASKLSGTYEQYF. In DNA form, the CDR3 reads TGTGCCAGCAAGCTATCCGGGACCTACGAGCAGTACTTC.

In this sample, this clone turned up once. CDR3 loop: CASSFQGTDTQYF. In DNA form, the CDR3 reads TGCGCCAGCAGCTTTCAGGGTACAGATACGCAGTATTTT. The gene calls are TRBV10-1 and TRBJ2-3; tentatively, D is TRBD1 (5 bases). This CDR3 contains 13 residues. V was shortened by 6 bases and J by 3 bases, with 10 bases between the two germline ends. Germline V gene data show CDR1 as WNHNN and CDR2 as SYGVQD (reference sequence).

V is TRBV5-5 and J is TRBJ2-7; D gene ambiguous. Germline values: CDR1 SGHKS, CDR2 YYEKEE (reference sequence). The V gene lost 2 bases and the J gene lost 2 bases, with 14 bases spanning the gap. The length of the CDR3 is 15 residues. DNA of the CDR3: TGTGCCAGCAGCTTATCTTTGGACCGTACCTACGAGCAGTACTTC. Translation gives CASSLSLDRTYEQYF.